Detailed here is one TCR beta chain. Its specificity is unknown. The assay was immunoSEQ multiplex PCR, and TCRdb's table has in-frame clones only and misses some. The sample holds around 4,700 clones, about 92% seen once. This record belongs to a study of pediatric ulcerative colitis. Findings and limits, study-wide: Total lymphocyte DNA, not sorted subsets, was the template.

Sequenced input: blood. This receptor was obtained from a boy between 10 and 17 years old who was a control in a study of pediatric ulcerative colitis.

CDR3: CASSPDRGSYEQYV. The CDR3 DNA reads TGTGCCAGCAGCCCTGACAGGGGCTCCTACGAGCAGTACGTC. J is TRBJ2-7 and V is TRBV7-2, with 8 bases lining up with TRBD1. The CDR3 loop spans 14 amino acids. Germline-derived CDR1 and CDR2 are SGHTA and FQGNSA. The ends lost 5 bases at V and 0 bases at J; junction bases unmatched: 3.